In this sample, the clone carrying this T cell receptor beta chain turned up a few times. This CDR3 has 15 amino acids. Germline lookup yields CDR1 MDHEN and CDR2 SYDVKM. Trimming at V came to 7 bases and at J to 6 bases, leaving 14 bases not matched to a gene. This entry comes from a study of blood T cells in healthy people across ages. For the second PCR, which ran for about 7 to 11 cycles, a sample-barcoded 5' primer and a J-beta primer mix were used. TCRdb processed the 5' RACE reads anew with MiXCR; each CDR3 protein has one entry. The sample yields some 930,000 distinct CDR3 sequences, 25% to 35% seen once. The data were also submitted as part of a second study, on T cells of mothers and their children.

The rearrangement links TRBV28 to TRBJ1-2, with 7 bases fitting TRBD1. The material sequenced was blood. The TCR comes from a woman in her thirties or forties in good health. The CDR3 sequence: CASTEADREGNGYTF. CDR3 DNA: TGTGCCAGCACCGAAGCAGACAGGGAGGGCAATGGCTACACCTTC.